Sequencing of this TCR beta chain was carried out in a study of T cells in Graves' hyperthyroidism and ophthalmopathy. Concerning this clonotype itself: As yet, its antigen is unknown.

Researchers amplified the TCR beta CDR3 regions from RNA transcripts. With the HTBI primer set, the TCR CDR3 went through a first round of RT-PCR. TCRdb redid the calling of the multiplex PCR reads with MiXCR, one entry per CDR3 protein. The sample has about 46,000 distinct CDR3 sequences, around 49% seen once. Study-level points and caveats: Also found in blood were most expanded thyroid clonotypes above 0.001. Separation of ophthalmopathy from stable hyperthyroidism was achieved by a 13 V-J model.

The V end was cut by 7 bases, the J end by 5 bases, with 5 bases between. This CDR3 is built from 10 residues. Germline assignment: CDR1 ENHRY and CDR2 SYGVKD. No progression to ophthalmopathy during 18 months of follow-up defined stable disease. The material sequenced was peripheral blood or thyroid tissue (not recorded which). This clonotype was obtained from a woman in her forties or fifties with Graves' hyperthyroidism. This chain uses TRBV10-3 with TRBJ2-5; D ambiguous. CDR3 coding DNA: TGTGCCATCAAAGGGGAGACCCAGTACTTC. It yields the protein CAIKGETQYF.